This is a list of T cell receptor beta chains from one sample in a study of a mutant IDH1 vaccine in newly diagnosed glioma. No antigen has been identified for these receptors. Assay: immunoSEQ multiplex PCR; the TCRdb copy retains only in-frame clones and omits some. The repertoire has around 57,000 clones, approximately 89% of them found once; the top ten carry 1.9%. The material sequenced was PBMCs, taken from a glioma patient whose treatment included an IDH1 peptide vaccine. These receptors all stem from a middle-aged man with glioma. CDR3s include the opening cysteine and the closing phenylalanine or tryptophan. A D gene is named only where the DNA matches it firmly. Some rows have no size entry. The others give once, few or many, or a class for an expanded clone.

>TRBD2|TRBJ2-5|NA|TRBV28
TGTGCCAGCAGTCACCTTAGCGGGAGCGGCCAAGAGACCCAGTACTTC
CASSHLSGSGQETQYF
>TRBD1|TRBJ1-3|NA|TRBV7-2
TGTGCCAGCAGCCCGCCCGGGACAGGGGGGCTCTCTGGAAACACCATATATTTT
CASSPPGTGGLSGNTIYF
>NA|TRBJ1-5|NA|TRBV28
TGTGCCAGCCGGTCTCTGAATCAGCCCCAGCATTTT
CASRSLNQPQHF
>TRBD1|TRBJ2-3|NA|TRBV6-4
TGTGCCAGCAGTTTGGGACAGGGGGCCGGAGATACGCAGTATTTT
CASSLGQGAGDTQYF
>TRBD2|TRBJ2-3|few|TRBV6-4
TGTGCCAGCAGTGAGGCGGGGGGGAGCACAGATACGCAGTATTTT
CASSEAGGSTDTQYF
>NA|TRBJ1-2|NA|TRBV5-5
TGTGCCAGCAGCCCCCAGTTACGCCTCGGCTACACCTTC
CASSPQLRLGYTF
>TRBD1|TRBJ1-1|NA|TRBV5-1
TGCGCCAGCAGGACAGGGTGGGGGGTGAACACTGAAGCTTTCTTT
CASRTGWGVNTEAFF
>TRBD2|TRBJ2-2|NA|TRBV5-3
TGTGCCAGAAGCTTGGTGGGGACTAGCGGGCTCCCGAACACCGGGGAGCTGTTTTTT
CARSLVGTSGLPNTGELFF
>TRBD1|TRBJ1-1|NA|TRBV30
TGTGCCTGGGACAGGGGCGGGTACACTGAAGCTTTCTTT
CAWDRGGYTEAFF
>NA|TRBJ2-2|NA|TRBV7-2
TGTGCCAGCAGAGAGGTTGCGGGGAACACCGGGGAGCTGTTTTTT
CASREVAGNTGELFF
>NA|TRBJ1-4|once|TRBV19
TGTGCCAGTAGTATAACGGGCTACTCTGAAAAACTGTTTTTT
CASSITGYSEKLFF
>TRBD1|TRBJ2-5|NA|TRBV5-6
TGTGCCAGCAGCTCCCCCGGGACAGGGGAACAAGAGACCCAGTACTTC
CASSSPGTGEQETQYF
>NA|TRBJ1-2|NA|TRBV5-6
TGTGCCAGCAGCTTAGTTGGGTCTGAGTATGGCTACACCTTC
CASSLVGSEYGYTF
>NA|TRBJ1-5|NA|TRBV28
TGTGCCAGCAGTTTAGGACAGTACAATCAGCCCCAGCATTTT
CASSLGQYNQPQHF
>NA|TRBJ2-7|once|TRBV6-6
TGTGCCAGCAGTTGGGGGGGGCGTTCCTACGAGCAGTACTTC
CASSWGGRSYEQYF
>NA|TRBJ2-7|NA|TRBV7-2
TGTGCCAGCAGCTTAGATCCGGACCCCTCCTACGAGCAGTACTTC
CASSLDPDPSYEQYF
>NA|TRBJ1-1|NA|TRBV18
TGTGCCAGCTCACCAGGGGCTGAAGCTTTCTTT
CASSPGAEAFF
>NA|TRBJ2-5|NA|TRBV5-1
TGCGCCAGCAGCTTGGGGGCGGAGACCCAGTACTTC
CASSLGAETQYF
>NA|TRBJ2-5|NA|TRBV5-5
TGTGCCAGCAGCTTGCCCGGGAAGGAGACCCAGTACTTC
CASSLPGKETQYF
>TRBD1|TRBJ1-1|NA|TRBV10-1
TGCGCCAGCAGGAGGGACAGGGACGTCACTGAAGCTTTCTTT
CASRRDRDVTEAFF
>NA|TRBJ2-2|NA|TRBV7-8
TGTGCCAGCAGCTTAGGCGTGGGGGACGGGGAGCTGTTTTTT
CASSLGVGDGELFF
>NA|TRBJ1-1|NA|TRBV19
TGTGCCAGTAGTATAACTAGGGCTTCCACTGAAGCTTTCTTT
CASSITRASTEAFF
>TRBD2|TRBJ2-2|once|TRBV18
TGTGCCAGCTCACCGTTGCCTAGCGGGGGCCATTACACCGGGGAGCTGTTTTTT
CASSPLPSGGHYTGELFF
>NA|TRBJ1-1|NA|TRBV28
TGTGCCAGCAGTCGGGGCATGAACACTGAAGCTTTCTTT
CASSRGMNTEAFF
>NA|TRBJ1-2|NA|TRBV5-4
TGTGCCAGCAGCTTGGATCGGAGTAGATATGGCTACACCTTC
CASSLDRSRYGYTF
>TRBD1|TRBJ1-6|NA|TRBV28
TGTGCCAGCAGTCCCCGGGACAGGGGACATTCACCCCTCCACTTT
CASSPRDRGHSPLHF
>NA|TRBJ2-5|NA|TRBV5-6
TGTGCCAGCAGCCCCGGGGACCGGTGGGGGTGGGAGACCCAGTACTTC
CASSPGDRWGWETQYF
>NA|TRBJ1-1|NA|TRBV7-6
TGTGCCAGCACACCCGGAGCTTTCTTT
CASTPGAFF
>TRBD2|TRBJ2-2|NA|TRBV7-9
TGTGCCAGCAGCTTTCTAGCGGCCGGGGAGCTGTTTTTT
CASSFLAAGELFF
>TRBD1|TRBJ1-2|NA|TRBV7-8
TGTGCCAGCAGTCTCAACAGGGGAGTCTCCTATGGCTACACCTTC
CASSLNRGVSYGYTF
>NA|TRBJ2-1|NA|TRBV6-5
TGTGCCAGCTGGGGACCGAGCTCCTACAATGAGCAGTTCTTC
CASWGPSSYNEQFF
>TRBD1|TRBJ1-2|NA|TRBV9
TGTGCCAGCAGCCCAGGGGGGGCAGGCGGCTACACCTTC
CASSPGGAGGYTF
>NA|TRBJ1-5|NA|TRBV28
TGTGCCAGCAGTCCCCGGCAGATTAATCAGCCCCAGCATTTT
CASSPRQINQPQHF
>TRBD1|TRBJ2-7|NA|TRBV10-3
TGTGCCATCAGTGGGGGACAGGCGGGCTTCTACGAGCAGTACTTC
CAISGGQAGFYEQYF
>NA|TRBJ1-6|NA|TRBV11-2
TGTGCCAGCAGCTTCGGATTAGGACCCCTCCACTTT
CASSFGLGPLHF
>NA|TRBJ1-1|NA|TRBV7-8
TGTGCCAGCAGCTTAAAAGGTGACACTGAAGCTTTCTTT
CASSLKGDTEAFF